The 5 T cell receptor beta chains below were found in one sample sequenced in a study of shared clonotypes between healthy human individuals. Libraries were prepared by immunoSEQ multiplex PCR; TCRdb keeps only in-frame clonotypes and omits some of them. The repertoire consists of roughly 1,100,000 clones, with 75% occurring once and the leading ten covering about 1.5%. Sequencing was carried out using memory CD4+ T cells sorted from blood. Specified subset: CD45RA-negative fraction. These receptors came from a man aged 18 to 29 in good health.

The chain uses TRBV6-6 and TRBJ2-7, with D tentatively TRBD1 (6 bases). Germline CDR1 MNHNY, CDR2 SVGAGI (reference sequence). CDR3 size: 14 residues. V was trimmed by 2 bases and J by 0 bases, leaving 8 bases between them. The CDR3 sequence: CASSYKGHSYEQYF. The CDR3 nucleotides read TGTGCCAGCAGTTACAAGGGACACTCCTACGAGCAGTACTTC.

The DNA of the CDR3 is TGTGCCAGTAGTGCGATCACAGGAAACTATGGCTACACCTTC. Protein product: CASSAITGNYGYTF. This chain joins TRBV19 and TRBJ1-2, with D possibly being TRBD1 (5 bases). Germline V gene lookup returns CDR1 LNHDA and CDR2 SQIVND (reference sequence). This CDR3 spans 14 amino acids. Trimming stripped 5 bases from V and 2 bases from J, with 12 bases between. Complete variable domain (other parts from reference TRBV19 and TRBJ1-2): DGGITQSPKYLFRKEGQNVTLSCEQNLNHDAMYWYRQDPGQGLRLIYYSQIVNDFQKGDIAEGYSVSREKKESFPLTVTSAQKNPTAFYLCASSAITGNYGYTFGSGTRLTVV.

Remarks on this clone: One junction end does not reproduce the germline sequence, and a read error may be involved. The same CDR3 arises from other DNA sequences in this sample as well. The chain uses TRBV2 and TRBJ1-5; 9 bases are a match to TRBD1. Germline values: CDR1 SNHLY, CDR2 FYNNEI. This CDR3 comprises 14 residues. In DNA form, the CDR3 reads TGTGCCAGCAGAGAAGACAGGGGGAATCAGCCCCAGCATTTT. Encoded protein: CASREDRGNQPQHF.

This chain links TRBV9 with TRBJ2-1, with D possibly being TRBD1 (5 bases). This CDR3 is 15 amino acids long. Germline V CDR1 and CDR2: SGDLS, YYNGEE. V was shortened by 3 bases and J by 1 base, with 11 bases between the two germline ends. Here the CDR3 reads CASSGGVGSYNEQFF. The CDR3 DNA reads as TGTGCCAGCAGCGGGGGCGTGGGGTCCTACAATGAGCAGTTCTTC.

The chain recombines TRBV11-3 with TRBJ2-7; D not certain. The CDR3 sequence is 13 residues long. V lost 5 bases to trimming and J lost 3 bases, with 11 bases between them. Germline values: CDR1 SGHNT, CDR2 YENEEA. The CDR3 DNA follows: TGTGCCAGCAGCCCAATTGGTATCTACGAGCAGTACTTC. It is translated as CASSPIGIYEQYF. Drawing the rest from reference TRBV11-3 and TRBJ2-7, the complete variable domain is EAGVVQSPRYKIIEKKQPVAFWCNPISGHNTLYWYLQNLGQGPELLIRYENEEAVDDSQLPKDRFSAERLKGVDSTLKIQPAELGDSAVYLCASSPIGIYEQYFGPGTRLTVT.